The 30 T cell receptor beta chains listed next were all sequenced from one sample in a study of identical twins. TCRdb itself ran the 5' RACE reads through MiXCR, one entry per CDR3 protein. The data show more than 1.5 million distinct CDR3 sequences, about 30% seen once. Sequencing was performed on cord blood. The receptors stem from a newborn girl in good health.

The rearrangement joins TRBV6-1 to TRBJ1-1; 7 bases fit TRBD1. Germline values: CDR1 MNHNS, CDR2 SASEGT. V lost 6 bases to trimming and J lost 1 base; unmatched junction nucleotides: 5. CDR3 length: 14 amino acids. CDR3 nucleotides: TGTGCCAGCAGGATGACAGGGAGGAACACTGAAGCTTTCTTT. Protein product: CASRMTGRNTEAFF.

Only a few counts were recorded for this clonotype. The rearrangement links TRBV24-1 to TRBJ2-3; 7 bases fit TRBD2. V lost 1 base, J lost 0 bases, and 6 bases stayed unmatched. Looked up from germline, CDR1 is KGHDR and CDR2 is SFDVKD. CDR3 size: 17 residues. CDR3 coding DNA: TGTGCCACCAGTGATTTAGGCCTAGCGGATAGCACAGATACGCAGTATTTT. It translates to CATSDLGLADSTDTQYF.

CDR3 DNA sequence: TGTGCCAGCAGTTTAACTGGGAGGGTCTGGACTGAAGCTTTCTTT. This gives the protein CASSLTGRVWTEAFF. V and J are TRBV27 and TRBJ1-1; D unclear. The CDR3 spans 15 residues. Trimming cost V 2 bases and J 5 bases, with 15 bases left between them. Germline V gene sequence: CDR1 MNHEY, CDR2 SMNVEV (reference sequence).

This clonotype has a count of ten or more. The chain employs TRBV20-1 and TRBJ1-2; 8 bases fit TRBD1. Germline values: CDR1 DFQATT, CDR2 SNEGSKA (reference sequence). Unmatched junction bases numbered 5, after V lost 6 bases and J lost 2 bases. The CDR3 runs 13 residues. CDR3 sequence: CSARDRLNYGYTF. The CDR3 DNA follows: TGCAGTGCCCGGGACAGGCTAAACTATGGCTACACCTTC.

This sequence joins TRBV5-1 and TRBJ2-5; perhaps D is TRBD1 or TRBD2 (5 bases each). The CDR3 totals 14 residues. V was trimmed by 3 bases and J by 5 bases, leaving 14 bases between them. Germline lookup yields CDR1 SGHRS and CDR2 YFSETQ. The CDR3 sequence: CASSSSGLRETQYF. The CDR3 DNA is TGCGCCAGCAGCTCGTCGGGGCTCCGGGAGACCCAGTACTTC.

The chain uses TRBV6-6 and TRBJ1-6; 11 nucleotides line up with TRBD1. The V gene's germline CDR1 is MNHNY and CDR2 SVGAGI (reference sequence). Trimming removed 4 bases from V and 8 bases from J; junction bases left unmatched: 4. The CDR3 contains 15 residues. CDR3 sequence (DNA): TGTGCCAGCAGTTCGGACAGGGGGCGTTATTCACCCCTCCACTTT. Translated: CASSSDRGRYSPLHF.

The rearrangement links TRBV20-1 to TRBJ2-1; 8 bases are shared with TRBD2. The germline CDR1 and CDR2 sequences are DFQATT and SNEGSKA (reference sequence). The trim removed 0 bases at V and 0 bases at J, leaving 13 bases unmatched. The CDR3 has 19 residues. CDR3 sequence (DNA): TGCAGTGCTAGAGATGTACTAGCGGAAACTAGCGGCTCCTACAATGAGCAGTTCTTC. It encodes CSARDVLAETSGSYNEQFF.

The sample holds a few counts of this clonotype. The chain combines TRBV20-1 with TRBJ2-1; perhaps TRBD2 as D (6 bases). The germline gives CDR1 DFQATT, CDR2 SNEGSKA (reference sequence). V was cut by 2 bases and J by 7 bases, with 21 bases left in between. The CDR3 totals 16 residues. CDR3 coding DNA: TGCAGTGCTAGAAATCGCGATACTAGCCTTAGAAATGAGCAGTTCTTC. As protein: CSARNRDTSLRNEQFF.

The J gene is TRBJ2-3, the V gene TRBV7-8; D unresolved. The V end lost 5 bases, the J end lost 0 bases, and 15 bases lay between the germline ends. The germline CDR1 and CDR2 sequences are SGHVS and FQNEAQ. The CDR3 has 16 residues. CDR3 nucleotides: TGTGCCAGCAGCCCACTGCCCCGAACAAGCACAGATACGCAGTATTTT. Translated, it gives CASSPLPRTSTDTQYF.

The chain combines TRBV5-4 with TRBJ2-6, with D unclear. The CDR3 runs 14 residues. Trimming removed 5 bases at V and 0 bases at J, with 6 bases between. The germline V gene encodes CDR1 SGHNT and CDR2 YYREEE (reference sequence). The CDR3 nucleotides are TGTGCCAGCAGACCAGGCTCTGGGGCCAACGTCCTGACTTTC. Translation gives CASRPGSGANVLTF.

The gene calls are TRBV7-8 and TRBJ2-7; a weak D match, TRBD1 (5 bases). Germline V CDR1 and CDR2: SGHVS, FQNEAQ. Trimming shortened V by 1 base and J by 0 bases, and 10 bases separated the two germline ends. The CDR3 is 15 residues long. The CDR3 DNA sequence: TGTGCCAGCAGCTTAGAACAGGTTAGCTCCTACGAGCAGTACTTC. Translated, it gives CASSLEQVSSYEQYF.

This clonotype was counted at least ten times. The chain recombines TRBV24-1 with TRBJ2-1, with D unclear. V shed 0 bases and J shed 4 bases, with 6 bases lying between them. Germline loops: CDR1 KGHDR, CDR2 SFDVKD. CDR3 size: 14 residues. For the CDR3, the DNA is TGTGCCACCAGTGATTTGGCCAGTTACAATGAGCAGTTCTTC. The encoded protein is CATSDLASYNEQFF.

At least ten counts were recorded for this clonotype. The chain employs TRBV29-1 and TRBJ2-5; possibly TRBD2 for D (6 bases). The V end was cut by 3 bases, the J end by 7 bases, with 12 bases between. Germline V gene data show CDR1 as SQVTM and CDR2 as ANQGSEA. The CDR3 is made up of 12 amino acids. The CDR3, as DNA: TGCAGCGTTGATGGACGGGGGTGGACCCAGTACTTC. Protein sequence: CSVDGRGWTQYF.

The chain is built from TRBV4-1 and TRBJ1-3; D gene uncertain. The CDR3 totals 15 residues. Germline CDR1 MGHRA, CDR2 YSYEKL. V lost 5 bases, J lost 0 bases, and 11 bases lay in between. This CDR3 reads CASSTRLISGNTIYF. The CDR3 DNA follows: TGCGCCAGCAGCACCCGTTTGATCTCTGGAAACACCATATATTTT.

This clonotype was picked up a small number of times. This rearrangement joins TRBV4-2 to TRBJ1-2; D unclear. The CDR3 totals 16 residues. The germline V gene encodes CDR1 LGHNA and CDR2 YNFKEQ. V lost 2 bases, J lost 7 bases, and 20 bases lay in between. The CDR3 DNA follows: TGTGCCAGCAGCCAAAACCTCTGGCAGGTTCAGGCTGGCTACACCTTC. This encodes CASSQNLWQVQAGYTF.

V and J are TRBV9 and TRBJ1-5; no firm D call. CDR1 SGDLS and CDR2 YYNGEE come from the germline V gene. Trimming shortened V by 5 bases and J by 9 bases, and 15 bases separated the two germline ends. The CDR3 sequence is 13 residues long. The CDR3 loop is CASSPSDSGPQHF. CDR3 DNA sequence: TGTGCCAGCAGTCCCAGCGATTCGGGGCCCCAGCATTTT.

This clonotype was detected a few times. This rearrangement joins TRBV5-6 to TRBJ1-2; D uncertain. Trimming removed 0 bases at V and 2 bases at J, with 8 bases between. The germline CDR1 and CDR2 sequences are SGHDT and YYEEEE. The CDR3 is 14 amino acids. Written as DNA, the CDR3 is TGTGCCAGCAGCTTGGCATATTTCAACTATGGCTACACCTTC. It codes for CASSLAYFNYGYTF.

The table lists this clonotype with a few counts. V usage is TRBV28 and J usage is TRBJ2-7; 7 nucleotides match TRBD2. V lost 5 bases and J lost 1; bases outside the gene matches: 5. The CDR3 totals 14 residues. Per germline, CDR1 MDHEN and CDR2 SYDVKM. DNA for the CDR3: TGTGCCAGCAGTGTGGGGACTAAGTCCTACGAGCAGTACTTC. It yields the protein CASSVGTKSYEQYF.

This clonotype came up a few times. This chain joins TRBV15 and TRBJ2-3, with TRBD2 matching 10 bases. Per the germline V gene, CDR1 is LNHNV and CDR2 is YYDKDF (reference sequence). This CDR3 is built from 17 residues. J was trimmed by 2 bases and V by 3 bases; bases with no gene match: 8. The CDR3 here is CATSRGTSALLTDTQYF. The CDR3 region has the DNA TGTGCCACCAGCAGGGGGACTAGCGCCCTACTCACAGATACGCAGTATTTT.

The V and J genes are TRBV5-1 and TRBJ1-2; no firm D call. From germline, CDR1 is SGHRS and CDR2 YFSETQ. The CDR3 runs to 16 residues. Trimming removed 5 bases from V and 1 base from J, with 18 bases in between. The CDR3 DNA sequence: TGCGCCAGCAGTTTGCCCGAGAAGACGGTTAACTATGGCTACACCTTC. This encodes CASSLPEKTVNYGYTF.

This clonotype was seen only a few times. The V call is TRBV12-3 or TRBV12-4, the J call TRBJ2-3; 9 bases fit TRBD2. J lost 2 bases, V lost 7 bases, and 13 bases had no gene match. This CDR3 is 17 amino acids long. Here the CDR3 reads CASIPRREGPATDTQYF. In DNA, the CDR3 is TGTGCCAGCATTCCTCGGCGGGAGGGCCCGGCCACAGATACGCAGTATTTT.

Concerning this clonotype: One end of the junction is discordant with germline, which a read error may explain. J is TRBJ2-3 and V is TRBV6-1; 7 bases match TRBD1. In germline, CDR1 is MNHNS, CDR2 SASEGT. CDR3 length equals 14 residues. The CDR3 nucleotides read TGTGCCAGCAGTGCCCGGGACAGCACAGATGCGCAGTATTTT. It codes for CASSARDSTDAQYF.

This clonotype was seen more than once but under ten times. V gene TRBV5-1 combines with J gene TRBJ2-1; TRBD1 or TRBD2 may be the D gene (6 bases each). The ends were cut back, 0 bases at V and 13 bases at J, with 11 bases in the middle. This CDR3 region has 12 residues. CDR1 and CDR2 from the germline V gene are SGHRS and YFSETQ. Here the CDR3 DNA reads TGCGCCAGCAGCTTGGTGGGGGGCCTTCAGTTCTTC. This encodes CASSLVGGLQFF.

This clonotype appeared a few times. The CDR3 sequence is CASSLGDTRQETQYF. The DNA of the CDR3 is TGTGCCAGCAGCTTAGGGGACACCCGCCAAGAGACCCAGTACTTC. The chain has TRBV7-9 and TRBJ2-5, with a weak D call TRBD1 (6 bases). The CDR3 sequence is 15 residues long. Trimming removed 1 base from V and 1 base from J, with 10 bases in between. CDR1 and CDR2 from the germline V gene are SEHNR and FQNEAQ (reference sequence).

This clonotype was picked up a small number of times. The chain joins TRBV15 to TRBJ2-7; maybe TRBD1 (6 bases). This CDR3 spans 14 amino acids. V lost 2 bases to trimming and J lost 0 bases, with 8 bases between them. The germline V gene has CDR1 LNHNV and CDR2 YYDKDF (reference sequence). The CDR3 spells CATSRLDSSYEQYF. As DNA, the CDR3 is TGTGCCACCAGCAGACTGGACAGCTCCTACGAGCAGTACTTC.

This sequence joins TRBV7-9 and TRBJ2-1, with a tentative D call TRBD2 (6 bases). The germline V and J ends were trimmed by 5 bases and 10 bases, with 15 bases remaining between them. This CDR3 has 13 residues. Germline values: CDR1 SEHNR, CDR2 FQNEAQ (reference sequence). This CDR3 is CASSPREGGEQFF. The CDR3 DNA reads as TGTGCCAGCAGCCCTCGTGAGGGAGGAGAGCAGTTCTTC.

V usage is TRBV6-6 and J usage is TRBJ2-2; 10 bases agree with TRBD2. Germline V gene sequence: CDR1 MNHNY, CDR2 SVGAGI (reference sequence). Losses at the gene ends were 6 bases for V and 4 bases for J; bases not matched to a gene: 8. CDR3 length: 16 residues. The CDR3 DNA is TGTGCCAGCAGCCACGGGCTAGCGGGGGCCACCGGGGAGCTGTTTTTT. The encoded protein is CASSHGLAGATGELFF.

The CDR3 region has the DNA TGCAGTGCTAGAGGGACAGGGTTTCGAACTAATGAAAAACTGTTTTTT. It yields the protein CSARGTGFRTNEKLFF. This sequence joins TRBV20-1 and TRBJ1-4; TRBD1 matches 8 bases. Trimming took 1 base from V and 1 from J; bases not matched to a gene: 5. From germline, CDR1 is DFQATT and CDR2 SNEGSKA (reference sequence). This CDR3 region has 16 residues.

This clonotype appeared a few times. The gene calls are TRBV5-1 and TRBJ1-2, with 10 bases aligning to TRBD1. This CDR3 contains 16 residues. The J segment lost 2 bases and the V segment lost 2 bases, leaving 6 bases of the junction unmatched. Per the germline V gene, CDR1 is SGHRS and CDR2 is YFSETQ. In DNA, the CDR3 is TGCGCCAGCAGCTTTAAGGGACAGGGGAGGAACTATGGCTACACCTTC. It yields the protein CASSFKGQGRNYGYTF.

The chain recombines TRBV6-6 with TRBJ1-4; 8 bases are shared with TRBD1. V was clipped by 6 bases and J by 6 bases; unmatched bases: 9. The CDR3 has 15 residues. Per germline, CDR1 MNHNY and CDR2 SVGAGI (reference sequence). The CDR3 bases are TGTGCCAGCAGAAATCCGACAGGGGATCATGAAAAACTGTTTTTT. It specifies CASRNPTGDHEKLFF.